This T cell receptor (beta chain) stems from a study of beta chain features in type 1 diabetes. Broader study findings: Shorter TCRB CDR3s, moderately but significantly so, marked every one of the four CD4+ subsets in Type 1 diabetes patients.

The J segment lost 6 bases and the V segment lost 3 bases, leaving 6 bases of the junction unmatched. The length of the CDR3 is 14 residues. CDR1 is MGHDK and CDR2 is SYGVNS in the germline V gene. The isolated RNA, all of it, was reverse transcribed, so expressed TCRB transcripts were what got sequenced. Generated by immunoSEQ multiplex PCR, the TCRdb table keeps only in-frame clones and is missing some. The data hold a few hundred thousand clones, with over 9.5% observed a single time. With regard to this clone: Its target is not known.

What was sequenced was naive CD4+ T cells from blood. The chain links TRBV25-1 to TRBJ2-7; 9 bases agree with TRBD1. The TCR was taken from a woman younger than 30 with type 1 diabetes. The CDR3 sequence: CASSEGDRVSEQYF. Here the CDR3 DNA reads TGTGCCAGCAGTGAGGGGGACAGGGTATCCGAGCAGTACTTC.